This record concerns one T cell receptor beta chain sequence. What it binds is unknown. TCRdb re-called the 5' RACE reads with MiXCR, one entry per CDR3 protein. The sample carries 550,000 or so distinct CDR3 sequences, 15% to 20% recorded once. This sample is part of a study of T cells after yellow fever vaccination. Study at large: With SMART-Seq v4 Ultra Low Input, the fractions containing low cell numbers were prepared. Broader study findings: Some clonotypes, a small share, were shared between CD4 and CD8 compartments. Reappearance after the booster was observed for most primary-vaccination clones (about 97% CD4, over 75% CD8).

There are 15 residues in the CDR3. Germline V gene data show CDR1 as SQVTM and CDR2 as ANQGSEA. Between the trimmed V and J ends, which lost 1 base and 2 bases, there was a span of 12 bases. Sequenced material: PBMCs, taken 15 days after the yellow fever booster vaccination. This TCR derives from a man aged 30-40 years who received the YFV17D yellow fever vaccine. The chain is built from TRBV29-1 and TRBJ2-1; D is ambiguous. CDR3 nucleotide sequence: TGCAGCGTTGAAGTGCTCCCAGGAACCTACAATGAGCAGTTCTTC. Translated, it gives CSVEVLPGTYNEQFF.